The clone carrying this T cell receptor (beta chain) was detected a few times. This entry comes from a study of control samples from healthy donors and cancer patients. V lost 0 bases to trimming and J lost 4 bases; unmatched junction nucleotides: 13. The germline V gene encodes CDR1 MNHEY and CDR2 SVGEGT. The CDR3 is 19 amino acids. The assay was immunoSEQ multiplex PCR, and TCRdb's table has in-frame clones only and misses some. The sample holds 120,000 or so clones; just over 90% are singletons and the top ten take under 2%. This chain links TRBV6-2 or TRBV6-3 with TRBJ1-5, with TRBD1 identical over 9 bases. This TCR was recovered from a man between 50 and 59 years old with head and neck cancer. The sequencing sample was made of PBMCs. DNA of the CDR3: TGTGCCAGCAGTTACTCGACGGGGACAGGGCTCTTCTTAAATCAGCCCCAGCATTTT. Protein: CASSYSTGTGLFLNQPQHF.